This T cell receptor (beta chain) was recovered during a study of cytomegalovirus exposure and HLA in healthy donors. Study-level background: Around 78 million unique TCR sequences came from HLA-typed donors in an early release. Findings and limits, study-wide: TRBV6-2, TRBV6-3 and other indistinguishable V segments were excluded.

V was pared by 4 bases and J by 2 bases, with 6 bases of the junction left unmatched. CDR1 is SGHRS, CDR2 YFSETQ, per germline. This CDR3 has 17 amino acids. As to this clone: Its antigen is not known.

60 Vbeta and 13 Jbeta primers were used in PCR. Profiling relied on immunoSEQ multiplex PCR, and the TCRdb table lists in-frame clones only, not all of them. The table includes 100,000 or so clones, around 80% detected once. The sample taken for sequencing was PBMCs. This receptor was taken from a man younger than 40 in good health and CMV-seronegative. The chain recombines TRBV5-1 with TRBJ2-7, with 16 nucleotides matching TRBD2. The CDR3 DNA follows: TGCGCCAGCAGCCCGGGACTAGCGGGAGGGCCGCCCTACGAGCAGTACTTC. This sequence encodes CASSPGLAGGPPYEQYF.